This is a list of T cell receptor beta chains from one sample in a study of T cell changes during pregnancy in multiple sclerosis. TCRdb's copy holds only in-frame clones and misses some; the assay was immunoSEQ multiplex PCR. The data contain approximately 60,000 clones, around 90% of them singletons. The sequenced sample was peripheral blood, obtained before pregnancy. These TCRs come from a female donor with multiple sclerosis, enrolled in a pregnancy study. Both conserved end residues are part of each CDR3. A D gene is named only where the DNA matches it firmly. Clone size is shown for a subset of rows, as once, few, many or a class of expanded clone.

J gene	D gene	V gene	clone size	CDR3 protein	CDR3 DNA
TRBJ2-1	TRBD2	TRBV11-2	-	CASSLGLAYNEQFF	TGTGCCAGCAGCTTGGGACTAGCCTACAATGAGCAGTTCTTC
TRBJ2-7	TRBD1	TRBV4-3	-	CASSQETGDRGVYEQYF	TGCGCCAGCAGCCAAGAAACGGGGGACAGGGGCGTCTACGAGCAGTACTTC
TRBJ2-7	-	TRBV4-1	-	CASSLAWGRAKTYEQYF	TGCGCCAGCAGCCTCGCTTGGGGCAGGGCGAAAACCTACGAGCAGTACTTC
TRBJ1-1	TRBD1	TRBV29-1	-	CSARQGYTEAFF	TGCAGCGCCCGACAGGGTTACACTGAAGCTTTCTTT
TRBJ2-7	TRBD1	TRBV6-5	-	CASSYGGQGAQYF	TGTGCCAGCAGTTACGGGGGACAGGGCGCGCAGTACTTC
TRBJ2-3	TRBD1	TRBV7-9	-	CASSLPWDRVTDTQYF	TGTGCCAGCAGCCTCCCGTGGGACAGGGTCACAGATACGCAGTATTTT
TRBJ2-5	-	TRBV11-3	-	CASSGRGQETQYF	TGTGCCAGCAGCGGCCGGGGGCAAGAGACCCAGTACTTC
TRBJ1-2	-	TRBV7-2	-	CASSLIGTVNYGYTF	TGTGCCAGCAGCTTAATCGGGACTGTGAACTATGGCTACACCTTC
TRBJ2-7	-	TRBV10-3	-	CAIRQDSYEQYF	TGTGCCATCAGGCAGGACTCCTACGAGCAGTACTTC
TRBJ2-1	TRBD2	TRBV9	-	CASSVVGLAGTEQFF	TGTGCCAGCAGCGTAGTTGGACTAGCGGGGACTGAGCAGTTCTTC
TRBJ2-5	TRBD2	TRBV6-5	-	CASSYPPAGGRETQYF	TGTGCCAGCAGTTACCCTCCAGCGGGGGGCCGAGAGACCCAGTACTTC
TRBJ2-1	TRBD2	TRBV7-3	-	CASSLGLANDNEQFF	TGTGCCAGCAGCCTAGGACTAGCGAACGACAATGAGCAGTTCTTC
TRBJ2-3	-	TRBV2	-	CASSRDGRGADTQYF	TGTGCCAGCAGTCGGGACGGGAGAGGTGCAGATACGCAGTATTTT
TRBJ2-7	-	TRBV11-2	-	CASSFPAQAPYF	TGTGCCAGCAGCTTTCCGGCACAGGCGCCTTACTTC
TRBJ1-4	-	TRBV5-1	-	CASSLPDSYNEKLFF	TGCGCCAGCAGCTTACCGGACAGTTATAATGAAAAACTGTTTTTT
TRBJ1-6	TRBD1	TRBV11-1	-	CASSPRQGAHSPLHF	TGTGCCAGCAGCCCACGACAGGGGGCCCATTCACCCCTCCACTTT
TRBJ2-5	TRBD2	TRBV14	-	CASSQGEGRAALQETQYF	TGTGCCAGCAGCCAAGGGGAGGGCCGTGCCGCCCTTCAAGAGACCCAGTACTTC
TRBJ2-1	-	TRBV30	-	CAWIDLGGLGNEQFF	TGTGCCTGGATTGACCTCGGAGGGCTGGGGAATGAGCAGTTCTTC
TRBJ1-2	TRBD1	TRBV11-2	-	CASSYPRDRGNYGYTF	TGTGCCAGCAGCTACCCTAGGGACAGGGGAAACTATGGCTACACCTTC
TRBJ1-3	-	TRBV4-3	-	CASSSTLGNTIYF	TGCGCCAGCAGCTCTACACTAGGAAACACCATATATTTT
TRBJ2-5	TRBD2	TRBV2	-	CASGRSSGRQETQYF	TGTGCCAGCGGGCGGAGTAGCGGGAGGCAAGAGACCCAGTACTTC
TRBJ2-3	-	TRBV6-5	-	CASSYSYSSFTDTQYF	TGTGCCAGCAGTTACAGTTATAGTTCCTTCACAGATACGCAGTATTTT
TRBJ2-3	TRBD2	TRBV9	-	CASSATSGGRTDTQYF	TGTGCCAGCAGCGCTACTAGCGGGGGTCGCACAGATACGCAGTATTTT
TRBJ2-5	TRBD1	TRBV30	-	CAWRRGPQETQYF	TGTGCCTGGAGAAGGGGGCCCCAAGAGACCCAGTACTTC
TRBJ1-4	TRBD1	TRBV10-3	-	CAISPGQGEKLFF	TGTGCCATCAGCCCGGGACAGGGGGAAAAACTGTTTTTT
TRBJ1-2	-	TRBV5-4	-	CASSFPGIYGYTF	TGTGCCAGCAGCTTCCCCGGGATCTATGGCTACACCTTC
TRBJ2-3	TRBD2	TRBV25-1	-	CASSVAGADTQYF	TGTGCCAGCAGTGTGGCGGGAGCCGATACGCAGTATTTT
TRBJ1-1	TRBD1	TRBV7-2	-	CASSPRKTGNRNTEAFF	TGTGCCAGCAGCCCCCGAAAGACAGGGAATCGGAACACTGAAGCTTTCTTT
TRBJ2-1	-	TRBV15	-	CATSRDPGSYNEQFF	TGTGCCACCAGCAGAGACCCAGGCTCCTACAATGAGCAGTTCTTC
TRBJ2-1	-	TRBV4-2	-	CASSQDRETYNEQFF	TGTGCCAGCAGCCAAGACAGGGAAACCTACAATGAGCAGTTCTTC
TRBJ1-3	-	TRBV19	-	CASSISVQLFSAGNTIYF	TGTGCCAGTAGTATCTCGGTACAGCTGTTTAGCGCTGGAAACACCATATATTTT
TRBJ1-2	-	TRBV6-5	-	CASSPKGRAGGYTF	TGTGCCAGCAGCCCTAAGGGCAGGGCTGGGGGCTACACCTTC
TRBJ1-2	TRBD1	TRBV19	-	CASTDRGYGYTF	TGTGCCAGTACCGACAGGGGTTATGGCTACACCTTC
TRBJ1-1	-	TRBV6-1	-	CASSEARNTEAFF	TGTGCCAGCAGTGAAGCGAGGAACACTGAAGCTTTCTTT
TRBJ2-7	-	TRBV6-5	-	CASRSGAEQYF	TGTGCCAGCAGGTCAGGGGCCGAGCAGTACTTC
TRBJ2-3	TRBD2	TRBV7-6	-	CASSLLAGGGTDTQYF	TGTGCCAGCAGCTTACTAGCGGGGGGAGGCACAGATACGCAGTATTTT
TRBJ2-3	-	TRBV5-4	-	CASSLVGRTSTDTQYF	TGTGCCAGCAGCTTGGTCGGGAGAACTAGCACAGATACGCAGTATTTT
TRBJ2-6	-	TRBV18	-	CASSRSGAGANVLTF	TGTGCCAGCTCACGGTCGGGGGCTGGGGCCAACGTCCTGACTTTC
TRBJ2-1	-	TRBV9	-	CASSAGTPNEQFF	TGTGCCAGCAGCGCAGGGACTCCTAATGAGCAGTTCTTC
TRBJ1-3	-	TRBV9	-	CASSPQPATGSNTIYF	TGTGCCAGCAGCCCACAACCGGCCACGGGGAGCAACACCATATATTTT
TRBJ2-5	TRBD1	TRBV5-1	-	CASSGDRAQETQYF	TGCGCCAGCAGCGGGGACAGAGCGCAAGAGACCCAGTACTTC
TRBJ1-4	-	TRBV4-3	-	CASSPSRGYVKLFF	TGCGCCAGCAGCCCCTCCCGGGGGTACGTAAAACTGTTTTTT
TRBJ1-6	-	TRBV7-2	-	CASSLSGGGVNSPLHF	TGTGCCAGCAGCTTAAGTGGGGGGGGAGTGAACTCACCCCTCCACTTT
TRBJ1-3	TRBD1	TRBV6-6	-	CASSYVLRTGGNTIYF	TGTGCCAGCAGTTACGTACTTCGGACAGGGGGAAACACCATATATTTT
TRBJ1-2	-	TRBV7-9	-	CASSEGRGVNYGYTF	TGTGCCAGCAGCGAGGGTCGGGGGGTGAACTATGGCTACACCTTC
TRBJ2-3	TRBD1	TRBV7-2	-	CASGGGQGVKYF	TGTGCCAGCGGTGGCGGACAGGGAGTGAAGTATTTT
TRBJ2-7	-	TRBV20-1	-	CSATPYEQYF	TGCAGTGCTACTCCCTACGAGCAGTACTTC
TRBJ1-1	-	TRBV9	few	CASSPGTGLSTEAFF	TGTGCCAGCAGCCCAGGCACAGGGCTTTCCACTGAAGCTTTCTTT
TRBJ1-2	-	TRBV7-2	-	CASSLVWGTGGYTF	TGTGCCAGCAGCTTGGTTTGGGGGACTGGGGGCTACACCTTC
TRBJ2-1	-	TRBV6-5	once	CASSYGRVNEQFF	TGTGCCAGCAGTTACGGCCGGGTTAATGAGCAGTTCTTC
TRBJ1-1	-	TRBV19	-	CASSIDLRSNTEAFF	TGTGCCAGTAGTATAGATCTGAGATCGAACACTGAAGCTTTCTTT
TRBJ1-3	-	TRBV7-3	-	CASSPSGGDRSGNTIYF	TGTGCCAGCAGCCCCTCGGGAGGGGATAGATCTGGAAACACCATATATTTT
TRBJ2-7	-	TRBV11-3	-	CASSKGVPYEQYF	TGTGCCAGCAGCAAAGGGGTACCCTACGAGCAGTACTTC